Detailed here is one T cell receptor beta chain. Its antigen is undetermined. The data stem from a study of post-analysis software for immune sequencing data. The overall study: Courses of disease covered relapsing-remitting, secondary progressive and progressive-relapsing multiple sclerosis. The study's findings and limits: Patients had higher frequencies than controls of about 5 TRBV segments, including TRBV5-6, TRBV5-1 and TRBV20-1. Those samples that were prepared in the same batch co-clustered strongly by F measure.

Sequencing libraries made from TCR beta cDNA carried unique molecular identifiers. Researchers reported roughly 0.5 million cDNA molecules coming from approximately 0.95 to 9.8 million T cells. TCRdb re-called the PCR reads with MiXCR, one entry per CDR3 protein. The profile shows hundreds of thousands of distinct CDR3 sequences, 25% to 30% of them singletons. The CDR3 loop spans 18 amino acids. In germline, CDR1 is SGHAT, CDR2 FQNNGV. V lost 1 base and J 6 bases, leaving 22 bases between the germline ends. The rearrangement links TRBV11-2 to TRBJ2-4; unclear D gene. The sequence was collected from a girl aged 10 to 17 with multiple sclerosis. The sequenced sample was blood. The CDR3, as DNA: TGTGCCAGCAGCTTAGCGGCCCGGTCTCCTCTTGGCGGAAACATTCAGTACTTC. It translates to CASSLAARSPLGGNIQYF.